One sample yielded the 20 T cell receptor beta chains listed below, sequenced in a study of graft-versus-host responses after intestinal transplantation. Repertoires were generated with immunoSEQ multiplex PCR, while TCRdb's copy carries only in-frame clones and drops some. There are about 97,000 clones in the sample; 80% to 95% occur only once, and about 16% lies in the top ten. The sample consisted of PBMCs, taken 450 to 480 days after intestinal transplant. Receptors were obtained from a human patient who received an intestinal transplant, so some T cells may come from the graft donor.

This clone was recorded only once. CDR3 nucleotides: TGTGCCAGCAGCTTAGCCGGGTACCTCCACTTT. This gives the protein CASSLAGYLHF. The J gene is TRBJ1-6, the V gene TRBV13; the D is unclear. The CDR3 has 11 residues. Trimming left V 1 base short and J 15 bases short, with 7 bases between. Per germline, CDR1 PRHDT and CDR2 FYEKMQ (reference sequence).

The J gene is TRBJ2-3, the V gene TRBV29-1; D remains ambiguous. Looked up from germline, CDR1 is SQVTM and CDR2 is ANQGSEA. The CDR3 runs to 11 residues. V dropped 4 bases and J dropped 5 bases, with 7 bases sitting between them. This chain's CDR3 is CSVVSLDTQYF. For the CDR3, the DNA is TGCAGCGTTGTCTCCCTAGATACGCAGTATTTT.

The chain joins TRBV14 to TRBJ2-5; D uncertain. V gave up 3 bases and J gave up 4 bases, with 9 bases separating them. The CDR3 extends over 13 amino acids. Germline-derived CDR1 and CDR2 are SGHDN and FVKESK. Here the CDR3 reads CASSHFVRETQYF. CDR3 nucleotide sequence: TGTGCCAGCAGCCATTTTGTCCGAGAGACCCAGTACTTC.

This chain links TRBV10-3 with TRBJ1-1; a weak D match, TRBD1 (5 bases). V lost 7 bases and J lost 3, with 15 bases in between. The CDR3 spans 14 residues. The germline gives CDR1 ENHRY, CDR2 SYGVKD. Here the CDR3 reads CAIKADQGYTEAFF. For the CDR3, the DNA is TGTGCCATCAAGGCGGATCAGGGATACACTGAAGCTTTCTTT.

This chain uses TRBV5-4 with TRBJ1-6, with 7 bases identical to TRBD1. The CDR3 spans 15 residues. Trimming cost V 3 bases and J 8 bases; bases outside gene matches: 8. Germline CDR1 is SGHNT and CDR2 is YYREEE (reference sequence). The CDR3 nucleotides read TGTGCCAGCAGCTCAGGACAGGAAAGGGATTCACCCCTCCACTTT. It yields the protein CASSSGQERDSPLHF. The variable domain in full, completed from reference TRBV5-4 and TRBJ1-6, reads ETGVTQSPTHLIKTRGQQVTLRCSSQSGHNTVSWYQQALGQGPQFIFQYYREEENGRGNFPPRFSGLQFPNYSSELNVNALELDDSALYLCASSSGQERDSPLHFGNGTRLTVT.

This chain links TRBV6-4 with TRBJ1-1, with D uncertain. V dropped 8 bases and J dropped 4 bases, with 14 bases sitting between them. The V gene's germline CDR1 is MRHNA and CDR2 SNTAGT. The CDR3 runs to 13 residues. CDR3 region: CASALWEGTEAFF. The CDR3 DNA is TGTGCCAGCGCCTTATGGGAGGGCACTGAAGCTTTCTTT.

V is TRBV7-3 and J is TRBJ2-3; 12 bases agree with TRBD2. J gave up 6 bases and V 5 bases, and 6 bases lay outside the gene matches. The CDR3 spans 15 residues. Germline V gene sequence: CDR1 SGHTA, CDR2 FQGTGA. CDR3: CASSVLAGGWDTQYF. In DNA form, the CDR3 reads TGTGCCAGCAGCGTACTAGCGGGGGGTTGGGATACGCAGTATTTT.

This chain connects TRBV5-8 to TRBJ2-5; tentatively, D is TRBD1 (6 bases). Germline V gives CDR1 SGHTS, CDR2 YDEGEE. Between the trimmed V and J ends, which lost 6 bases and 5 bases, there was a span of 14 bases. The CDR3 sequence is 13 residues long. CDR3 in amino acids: CASTNRVRETQYF. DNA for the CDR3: TGTGCCAGCACCAACAGGGTGAGGGAGACCCAGTACTTC. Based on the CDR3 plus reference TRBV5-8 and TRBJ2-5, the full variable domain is EAGVTQSPTHLIKTRGQQATLRCSPISGHTSVYWYQQALGLGLQFLLWYDEGEERNRGNFPPRFSGRQFPNYSSELNVNALELEDSALYLCASTNRVRETQYFGPGTRLLVL.

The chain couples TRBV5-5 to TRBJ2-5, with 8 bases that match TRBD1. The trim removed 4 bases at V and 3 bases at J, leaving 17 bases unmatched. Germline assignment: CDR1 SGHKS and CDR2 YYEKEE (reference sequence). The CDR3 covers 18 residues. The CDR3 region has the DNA TGTGCCAGCAGCCTATCTTGGGGCCAGGGGGCGCCGAAAGAGACCCAGTACTTC. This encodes CASSLSWGQGAPKETQYF.

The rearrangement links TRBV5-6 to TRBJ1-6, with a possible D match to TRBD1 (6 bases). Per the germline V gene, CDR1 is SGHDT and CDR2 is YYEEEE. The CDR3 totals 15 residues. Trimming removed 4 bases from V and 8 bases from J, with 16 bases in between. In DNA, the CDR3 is TGTGCCAGCAGCCGCGGGGGGGCGATCTATTCACCCCTCCACTTT. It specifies CASSRGGAIYSPLHF.

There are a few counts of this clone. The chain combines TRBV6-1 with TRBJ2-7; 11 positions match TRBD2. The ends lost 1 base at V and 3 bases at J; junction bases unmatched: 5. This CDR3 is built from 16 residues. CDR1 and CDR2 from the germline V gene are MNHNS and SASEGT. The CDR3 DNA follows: TGTGCCAGCAGTGAAGGAGTTGGACTAGCGGGCTACGAGCAGTACTTC. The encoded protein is CASSEGVGLAGYEQYF.

This CDR3 is CASSELGGSTEAFF. For the CDR3, the DNA is TGTGCCAGCAGTGAATTGGGGGGGAGCACTGAAGCTTTCTTT. This rearrangement joins TRBV25-1 to TRBJ1-1, with D possibly matching TRBD1 (5 bases). The V gene lost 1 base and the J gene lost 4 bases, with 10 bases spanning the gap. Germline CDR1 reads MGHDK; CDR2 reads SYGVNS. This CDR3 contains 14 residues.

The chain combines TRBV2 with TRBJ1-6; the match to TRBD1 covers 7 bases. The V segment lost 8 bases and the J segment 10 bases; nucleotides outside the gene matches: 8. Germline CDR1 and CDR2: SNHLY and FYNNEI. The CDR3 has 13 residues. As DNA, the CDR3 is TGTGCCAGCTTTGGCAGGGGGAACTCACCCCTCCACTTT. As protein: CASFGRGNSPLHF.

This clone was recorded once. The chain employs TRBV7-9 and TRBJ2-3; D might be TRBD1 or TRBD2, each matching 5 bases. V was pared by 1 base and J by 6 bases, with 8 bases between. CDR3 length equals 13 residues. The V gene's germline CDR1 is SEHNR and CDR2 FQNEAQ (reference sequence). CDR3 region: CASSLVWGDTQYF. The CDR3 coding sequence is TGTGCCAGCAGCTTAGTGTGGGGGGATACGCAGTATTTT.

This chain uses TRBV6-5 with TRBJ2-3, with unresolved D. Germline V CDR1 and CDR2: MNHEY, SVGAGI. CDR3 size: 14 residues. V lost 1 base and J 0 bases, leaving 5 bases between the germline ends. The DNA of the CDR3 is TGTGCCAGCAGTTACTTGGACAGCACAGATACGCAGTATTTT. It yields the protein CASSYLDSTDTQYF.

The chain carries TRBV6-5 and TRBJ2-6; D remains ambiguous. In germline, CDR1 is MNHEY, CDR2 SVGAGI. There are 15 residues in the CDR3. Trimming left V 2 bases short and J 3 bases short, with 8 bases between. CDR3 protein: CASSYDGVGANVLTF. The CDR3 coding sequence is TGTGCCAGCAGTTACGATGGGGTTGGGGCCAACGTCCTGACTTTC.

The chain's CDR3 is CASSPGPQETQYF. The CDR3 DNA reads as TGCGCCAGCAGCCCTGGGCCCCAAGAGACCCAGTACTTC. V usage is TRBV5-1 and J usage is TRBJ2-5, with unresolved D. V lost 4 bases and J lost 1, with 8 bases in between. Germline assignment: CDR1 SGHRS and CDR2 YFSETQ. The CDR3 is made up of 13 amino acids.

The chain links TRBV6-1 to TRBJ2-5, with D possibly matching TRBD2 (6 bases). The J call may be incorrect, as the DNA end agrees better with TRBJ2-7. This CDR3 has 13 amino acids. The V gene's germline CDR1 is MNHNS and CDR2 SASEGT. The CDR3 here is CASGGAGSYEQYF. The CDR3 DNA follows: TGTGCCAGCGGAGGGGCGGGCTCCTACGAGCAGTACTTC.

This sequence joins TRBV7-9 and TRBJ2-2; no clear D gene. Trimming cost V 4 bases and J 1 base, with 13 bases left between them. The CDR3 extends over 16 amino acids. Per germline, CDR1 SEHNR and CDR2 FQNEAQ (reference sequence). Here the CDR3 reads CASSYPITENTGELFF. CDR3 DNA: TGTGCCAGCAGCTACCCAATAACAGAGAACACCGGGGAGCTGTTTTTT.

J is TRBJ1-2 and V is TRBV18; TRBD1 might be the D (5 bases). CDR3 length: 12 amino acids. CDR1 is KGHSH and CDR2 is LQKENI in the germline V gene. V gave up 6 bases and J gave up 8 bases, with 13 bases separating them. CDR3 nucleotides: TGTGCCAGCTCCCCCTATGGGGACGGCTACACCTTC. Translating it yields CASSPYGDGYTF.